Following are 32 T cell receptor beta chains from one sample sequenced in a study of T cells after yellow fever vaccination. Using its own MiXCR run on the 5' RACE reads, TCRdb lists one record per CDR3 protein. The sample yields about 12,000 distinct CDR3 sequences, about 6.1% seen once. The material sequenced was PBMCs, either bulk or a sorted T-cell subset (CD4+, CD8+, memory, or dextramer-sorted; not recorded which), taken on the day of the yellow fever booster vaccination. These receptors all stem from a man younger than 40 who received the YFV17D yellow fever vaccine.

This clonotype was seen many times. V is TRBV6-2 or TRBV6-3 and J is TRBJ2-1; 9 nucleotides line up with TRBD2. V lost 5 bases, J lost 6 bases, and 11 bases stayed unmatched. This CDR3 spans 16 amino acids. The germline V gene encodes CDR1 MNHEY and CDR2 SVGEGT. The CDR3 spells CASSVRGLAGSNEQFF. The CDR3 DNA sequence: TGTGCCAGCAGTGTCCGTGGGCTAGCGGGAAGCAATGAGCAGTTCTTC.

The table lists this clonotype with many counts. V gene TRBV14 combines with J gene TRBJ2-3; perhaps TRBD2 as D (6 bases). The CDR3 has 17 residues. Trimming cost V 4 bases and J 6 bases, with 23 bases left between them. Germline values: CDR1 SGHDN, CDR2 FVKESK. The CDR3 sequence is CASSRDNVGGPRDTQYF. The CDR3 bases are TGTGCCAGCAGCCGAGATAACGTCGGAGGGCCAAGGGATACGCAGTATTTT.

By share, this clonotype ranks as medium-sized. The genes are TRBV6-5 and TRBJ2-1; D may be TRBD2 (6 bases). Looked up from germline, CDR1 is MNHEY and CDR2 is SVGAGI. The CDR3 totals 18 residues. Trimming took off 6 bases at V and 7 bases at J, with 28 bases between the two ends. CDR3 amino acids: CASRYSIGSSAQSNEQFF. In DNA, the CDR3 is TGTGCCAGCAGATATAGTATCGGGTCTAGCGCTCAGAGTAATGAGCAGTTCTTC.

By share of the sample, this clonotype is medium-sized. The CDR3 is CASSRTSGSYEQYF. The CDR3 nucleotides read TGTGCCAGCTCACGGACTAGCGGCTCCTACGAGCAGTACTTC. V gene TRBV18 combines with J gene TRBJ2-7; 10 positions match TRBD2. Germline-derived CDR1 and CDR2 are KGHSH and LQKENI. The CDR3 is made up of 14 amino acids. With V trimmed by 4 bases and J by 0 bases, 0 bases remained unmatched.

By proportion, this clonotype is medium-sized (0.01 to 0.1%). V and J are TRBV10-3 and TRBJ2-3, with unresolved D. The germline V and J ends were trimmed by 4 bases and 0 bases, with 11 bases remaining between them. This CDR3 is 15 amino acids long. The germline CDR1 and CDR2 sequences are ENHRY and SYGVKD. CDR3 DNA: TGTGCCATCAGTGCCGCCCCGACTAGCACAGATACGCAGTATTTT. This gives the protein CAISAAPTSTDTQYF.

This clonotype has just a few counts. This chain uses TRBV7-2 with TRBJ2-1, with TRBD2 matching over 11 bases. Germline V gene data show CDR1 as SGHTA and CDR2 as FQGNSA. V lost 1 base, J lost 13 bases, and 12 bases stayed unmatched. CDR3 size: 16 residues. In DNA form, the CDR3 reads TGTGCCAGCAGCTTAGGTCCACTCGGGACTAGCGGTACACAGTTCTTC. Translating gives CASSLGPLGTSGTQFF.

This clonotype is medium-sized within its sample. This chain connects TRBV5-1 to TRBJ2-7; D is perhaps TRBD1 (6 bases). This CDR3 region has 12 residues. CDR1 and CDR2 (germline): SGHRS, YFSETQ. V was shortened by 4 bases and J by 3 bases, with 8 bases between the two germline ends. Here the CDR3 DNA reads TGCGCCAGCAGCCTACAGGGCTACGAGCAGTACTTC. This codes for CASSLQGYEQYF.

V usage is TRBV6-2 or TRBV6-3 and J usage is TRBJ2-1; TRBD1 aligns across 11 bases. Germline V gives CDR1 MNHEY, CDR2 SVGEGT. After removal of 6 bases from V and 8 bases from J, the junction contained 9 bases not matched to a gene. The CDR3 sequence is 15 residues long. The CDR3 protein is CASREGQGGRYEQFF. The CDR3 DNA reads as TGTGCCAGCAGAGAGGGACAGGGGGGAAGGTATGAGCAGTTCTTC.

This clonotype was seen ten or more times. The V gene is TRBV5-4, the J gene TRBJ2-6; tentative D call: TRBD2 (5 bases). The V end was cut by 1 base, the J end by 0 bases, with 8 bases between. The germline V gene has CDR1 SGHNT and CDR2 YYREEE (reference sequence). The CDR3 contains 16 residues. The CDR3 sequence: CASSLFRGSGANVLTF. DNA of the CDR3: TGTGCCAGCAGCTTGTTCCGGGGCTCTGGGGCCAACGTCCTGACTTTC.

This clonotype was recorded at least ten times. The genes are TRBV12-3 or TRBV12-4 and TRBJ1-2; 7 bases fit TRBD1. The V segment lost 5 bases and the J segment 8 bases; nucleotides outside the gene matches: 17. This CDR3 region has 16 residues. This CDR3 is CASSPNYGQEGRGYTF. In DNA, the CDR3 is TGTGCCAGCAGTCCCAACTACGGACAGGAAGGTCGGGGCTACACCTTC.

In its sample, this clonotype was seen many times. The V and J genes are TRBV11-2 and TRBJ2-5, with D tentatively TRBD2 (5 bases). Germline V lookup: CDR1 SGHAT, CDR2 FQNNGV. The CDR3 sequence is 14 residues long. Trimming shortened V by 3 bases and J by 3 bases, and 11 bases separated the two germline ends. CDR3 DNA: TGTGCCAGCAGCTTTAGTTCTAGCAAAGAGACCCAGTACTTC. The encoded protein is CASSFSSSKETQYF.

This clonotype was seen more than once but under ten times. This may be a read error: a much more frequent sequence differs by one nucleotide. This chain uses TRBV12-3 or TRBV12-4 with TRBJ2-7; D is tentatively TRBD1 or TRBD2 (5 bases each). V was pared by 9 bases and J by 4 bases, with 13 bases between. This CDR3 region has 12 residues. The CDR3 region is CARRENRYEQYF. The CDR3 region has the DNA TGTGCCAGAAGGGAGAACAGGTACGAGCAGTACTTC.

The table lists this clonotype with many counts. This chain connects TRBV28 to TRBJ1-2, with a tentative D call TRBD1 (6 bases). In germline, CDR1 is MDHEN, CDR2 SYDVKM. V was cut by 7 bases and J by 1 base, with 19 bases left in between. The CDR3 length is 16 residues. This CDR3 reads CASTLITGQFNYGYTF. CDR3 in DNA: TGTGCCAGCACCTTGATTACAGGGCAGTTTAACTATGGCTACACCTTC.

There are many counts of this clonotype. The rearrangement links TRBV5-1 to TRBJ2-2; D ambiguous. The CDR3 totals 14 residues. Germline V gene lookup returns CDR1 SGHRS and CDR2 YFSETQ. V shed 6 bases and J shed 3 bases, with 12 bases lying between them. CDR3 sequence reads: CASNSDMHTGELFF. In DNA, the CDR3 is TGCGCCAGCAACTCAGATATGCACACCGGGGAGCTGTTTTTT.

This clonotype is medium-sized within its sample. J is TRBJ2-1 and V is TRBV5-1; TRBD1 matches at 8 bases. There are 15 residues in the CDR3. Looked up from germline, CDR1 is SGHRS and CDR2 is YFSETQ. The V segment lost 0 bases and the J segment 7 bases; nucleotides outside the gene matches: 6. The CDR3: CASSLGGQGLNEQFF. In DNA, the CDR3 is TGCGCCAGCAGCTTGGGAGGACAGGGTCTGAATGAGCAGTTCTTC. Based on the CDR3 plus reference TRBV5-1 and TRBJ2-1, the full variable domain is KAGVTQTPRYLIKTRGQQVTLSCSPISGHRSVSWYQQTPGQGLQFLFEYFSETQRNKGNFPGRFSGRQFSNSRSEMNVSTLELGDSALYLCASSLGGQGLNEQFFGPGTRLTVL.

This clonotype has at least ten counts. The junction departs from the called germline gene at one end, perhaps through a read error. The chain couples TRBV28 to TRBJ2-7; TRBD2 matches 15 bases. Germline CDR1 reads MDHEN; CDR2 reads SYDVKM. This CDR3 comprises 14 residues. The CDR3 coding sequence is TGTGCCAGCAGTTTAGGTGGGACTAGCGGGAGGAAAGACTTC. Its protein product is CASSLGGTSGRKDF.

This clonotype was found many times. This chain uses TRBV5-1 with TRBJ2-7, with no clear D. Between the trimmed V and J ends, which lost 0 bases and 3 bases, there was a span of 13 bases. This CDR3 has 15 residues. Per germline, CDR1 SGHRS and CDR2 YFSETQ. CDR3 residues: CASSLDGTPVYEQYF. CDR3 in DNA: TGCGCCAGCAGCTTGGACGGTACCCCCGTCTACGAGCAGTACTTC.

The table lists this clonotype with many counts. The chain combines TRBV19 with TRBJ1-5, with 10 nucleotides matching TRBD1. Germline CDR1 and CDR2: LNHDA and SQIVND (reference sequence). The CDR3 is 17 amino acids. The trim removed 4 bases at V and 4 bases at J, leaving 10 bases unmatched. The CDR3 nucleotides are TGTGCCAGTAGTACTGGACAGGGGGGAGTTAAGAATCAGCCCCAGCATTTT. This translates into CASSTGQGGVKNQPQHF.

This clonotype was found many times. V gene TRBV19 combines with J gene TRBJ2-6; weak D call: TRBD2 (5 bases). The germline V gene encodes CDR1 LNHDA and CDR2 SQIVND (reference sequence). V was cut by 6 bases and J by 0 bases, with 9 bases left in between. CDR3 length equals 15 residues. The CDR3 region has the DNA TGTGCCAGTAGGCCCCGGGACTCTGGGGCCAACGTCCTGACTTTC. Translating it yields CASRPRDSGANVLTF.

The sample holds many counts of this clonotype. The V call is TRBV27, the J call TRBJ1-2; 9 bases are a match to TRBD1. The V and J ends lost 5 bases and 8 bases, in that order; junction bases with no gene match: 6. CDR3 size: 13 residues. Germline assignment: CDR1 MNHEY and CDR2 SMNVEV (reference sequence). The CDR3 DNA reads TGTGCCAGCAGTCGACAGGGGGGGGAAGGCTACACCTTC. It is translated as CASSRQGGEGYTF.

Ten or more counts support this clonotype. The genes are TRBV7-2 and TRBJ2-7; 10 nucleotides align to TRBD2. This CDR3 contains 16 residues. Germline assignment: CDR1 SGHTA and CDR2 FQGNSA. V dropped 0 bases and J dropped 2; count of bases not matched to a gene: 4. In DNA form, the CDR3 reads TGTGCCAGCAGCTTAGCCCCGGGACTAGCGCCCTACGAGCAGTACTTC. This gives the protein CASSLAPGLAPYEQYF.

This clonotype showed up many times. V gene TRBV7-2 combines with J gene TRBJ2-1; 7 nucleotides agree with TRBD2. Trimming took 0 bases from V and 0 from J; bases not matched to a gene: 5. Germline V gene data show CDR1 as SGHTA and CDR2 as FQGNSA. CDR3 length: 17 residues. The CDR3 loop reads CASSLAVASGSYNEQFF. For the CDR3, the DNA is TGTGCCAGCAGCTTAGCGGTGGCTAGCGGCTCCTACAATGAGCAGTTCTTC. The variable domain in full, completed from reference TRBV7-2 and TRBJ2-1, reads GAGVSQSPSNKVTEKGKDVELRCDPISGHTALYWYRQSLGQGLEFLIYFQGNSAPDKSGLPSDRFSAERTGGSVSTLTIQRTQQEDSAVYLCASSLAVASGSYNEQFFGPGTRLTVL.

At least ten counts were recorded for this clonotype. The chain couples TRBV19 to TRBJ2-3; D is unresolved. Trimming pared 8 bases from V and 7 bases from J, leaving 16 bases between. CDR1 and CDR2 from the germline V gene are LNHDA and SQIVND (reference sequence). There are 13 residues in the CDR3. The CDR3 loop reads CASCAATLNTQYF. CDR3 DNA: TGTGCCAGTTGCGCAGCCACACTTAATACGCAGTATTTT.

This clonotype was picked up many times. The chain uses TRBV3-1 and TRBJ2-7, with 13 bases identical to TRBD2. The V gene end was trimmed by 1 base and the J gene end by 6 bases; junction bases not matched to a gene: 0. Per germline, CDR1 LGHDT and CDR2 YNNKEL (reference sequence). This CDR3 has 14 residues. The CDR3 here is CASSQGLAGGEQYF. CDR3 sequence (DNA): TGTGCCAGCAGCCAAGGACTAGCGGGAGGCGAGCAGTACTTC.

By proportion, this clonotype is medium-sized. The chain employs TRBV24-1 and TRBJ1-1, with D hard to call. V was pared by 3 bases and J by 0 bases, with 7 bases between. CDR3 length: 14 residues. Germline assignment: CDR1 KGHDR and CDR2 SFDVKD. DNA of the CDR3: TGTGCCACCAGTGATCTAAGATTGAACACTGAAGCTTTCTTT. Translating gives CATSDLRLNTEAFF.

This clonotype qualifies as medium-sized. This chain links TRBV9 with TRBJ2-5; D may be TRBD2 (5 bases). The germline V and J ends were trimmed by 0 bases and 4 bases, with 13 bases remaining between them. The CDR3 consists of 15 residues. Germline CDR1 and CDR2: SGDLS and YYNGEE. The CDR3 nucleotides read TGTGCCAGCAGCGTAGAACCGGGATTACGAGAGACCCAGTACTTC. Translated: CASSVEPGLRETQYF.

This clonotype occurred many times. The CDR3 loop reads CASSDRGSGAYEQYF. CDR3 sequence (DNA): TGTGCCAGCAGCGATCGAGGTTCAGGGGCCTACGAGCAGTACTTC. The chain combines TRBV5-4 with TRBJ2-7, with a tentative D call TRBD1 (6 bases). The CDR3 sequence is 15 residues long. Between the trimmed V and J ends, which lost 4 bases and 2 bases, there was a span of 16 bases. Germline V CDR1 and CDR2: SGHNT, YYREEE (reference sequence).

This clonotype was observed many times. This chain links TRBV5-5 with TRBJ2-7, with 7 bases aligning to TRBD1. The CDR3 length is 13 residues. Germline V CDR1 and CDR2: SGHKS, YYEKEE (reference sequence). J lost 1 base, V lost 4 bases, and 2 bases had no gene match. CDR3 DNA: TGTGCCAGCAGCGACAGGGTGTCCTACGAGCAGTACTTC. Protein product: CASSDRVSYEQYF.

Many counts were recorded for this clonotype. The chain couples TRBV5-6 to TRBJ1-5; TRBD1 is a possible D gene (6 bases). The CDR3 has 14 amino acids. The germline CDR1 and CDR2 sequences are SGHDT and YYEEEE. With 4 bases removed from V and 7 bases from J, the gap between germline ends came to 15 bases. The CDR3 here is CASSLRHQGQPQHF. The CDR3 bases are TGTGCCAGCAGCCTCAGACATCAGGGGCAGCCCCAGCATTTT. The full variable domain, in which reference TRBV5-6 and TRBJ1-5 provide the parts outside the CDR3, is DAGVTQSPTHLIKTRGQQVTLRCSPKSGHDTVSWYQQALGQGPQFIFQYYEEEERQRGNFPDRFSGHQFPNYSSELNVNALLLGDSALYLCASSLRHQGQPQHFGDGTRLSIL.

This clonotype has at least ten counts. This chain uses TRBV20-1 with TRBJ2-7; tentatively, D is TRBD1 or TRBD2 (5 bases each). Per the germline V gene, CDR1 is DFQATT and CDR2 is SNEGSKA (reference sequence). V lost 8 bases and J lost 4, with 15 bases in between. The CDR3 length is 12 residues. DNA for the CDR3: TGCAGTCCGGGACCCTTAATTTACGAGCAGTACTTC. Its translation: CSPGPLIYEQYF.

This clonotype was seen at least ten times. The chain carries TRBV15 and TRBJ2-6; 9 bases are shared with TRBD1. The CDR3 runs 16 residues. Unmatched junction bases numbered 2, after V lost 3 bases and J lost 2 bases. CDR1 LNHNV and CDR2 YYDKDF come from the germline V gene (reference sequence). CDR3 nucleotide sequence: TGTGCCACCAGCAGGGGGGACAGGGCTGGGGCCAACGTCCTGACTTTC. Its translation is CATSRGDRAGANVLTF.

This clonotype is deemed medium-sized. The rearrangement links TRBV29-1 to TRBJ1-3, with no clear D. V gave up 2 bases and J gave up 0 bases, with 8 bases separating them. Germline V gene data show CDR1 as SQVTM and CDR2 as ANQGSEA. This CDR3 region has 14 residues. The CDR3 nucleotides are TGCAGCGTTGAACACAGACACTCTGGAAACACCATATATTTT. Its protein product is CSVEHRHSGNTIYF.